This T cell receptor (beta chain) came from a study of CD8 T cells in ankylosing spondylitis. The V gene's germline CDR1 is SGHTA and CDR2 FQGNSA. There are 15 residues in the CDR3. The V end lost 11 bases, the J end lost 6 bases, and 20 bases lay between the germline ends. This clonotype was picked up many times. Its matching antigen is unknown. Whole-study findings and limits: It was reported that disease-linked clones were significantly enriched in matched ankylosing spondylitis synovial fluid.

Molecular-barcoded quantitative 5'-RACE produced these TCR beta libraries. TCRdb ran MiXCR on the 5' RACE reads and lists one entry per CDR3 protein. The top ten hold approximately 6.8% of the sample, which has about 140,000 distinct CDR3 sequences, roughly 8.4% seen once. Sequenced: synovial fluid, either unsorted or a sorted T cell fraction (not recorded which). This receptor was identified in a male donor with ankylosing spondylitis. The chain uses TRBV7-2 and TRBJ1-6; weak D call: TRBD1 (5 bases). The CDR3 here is CAGALYGNSNSPLHF. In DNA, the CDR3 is TGTGCCGGGGCCCTCTACGGGAATAGTAATTCACCCCTCCACTTT.